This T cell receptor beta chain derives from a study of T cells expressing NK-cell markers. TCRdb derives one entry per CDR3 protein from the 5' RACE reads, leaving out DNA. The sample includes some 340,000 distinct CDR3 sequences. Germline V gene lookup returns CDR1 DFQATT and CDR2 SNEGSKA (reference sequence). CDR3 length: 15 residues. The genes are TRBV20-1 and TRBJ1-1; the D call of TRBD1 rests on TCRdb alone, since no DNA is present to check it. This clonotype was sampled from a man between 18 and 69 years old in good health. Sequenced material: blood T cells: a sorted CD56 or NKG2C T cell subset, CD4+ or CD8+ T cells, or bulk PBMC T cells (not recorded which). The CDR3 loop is CSAPARAGRLTEAFF.